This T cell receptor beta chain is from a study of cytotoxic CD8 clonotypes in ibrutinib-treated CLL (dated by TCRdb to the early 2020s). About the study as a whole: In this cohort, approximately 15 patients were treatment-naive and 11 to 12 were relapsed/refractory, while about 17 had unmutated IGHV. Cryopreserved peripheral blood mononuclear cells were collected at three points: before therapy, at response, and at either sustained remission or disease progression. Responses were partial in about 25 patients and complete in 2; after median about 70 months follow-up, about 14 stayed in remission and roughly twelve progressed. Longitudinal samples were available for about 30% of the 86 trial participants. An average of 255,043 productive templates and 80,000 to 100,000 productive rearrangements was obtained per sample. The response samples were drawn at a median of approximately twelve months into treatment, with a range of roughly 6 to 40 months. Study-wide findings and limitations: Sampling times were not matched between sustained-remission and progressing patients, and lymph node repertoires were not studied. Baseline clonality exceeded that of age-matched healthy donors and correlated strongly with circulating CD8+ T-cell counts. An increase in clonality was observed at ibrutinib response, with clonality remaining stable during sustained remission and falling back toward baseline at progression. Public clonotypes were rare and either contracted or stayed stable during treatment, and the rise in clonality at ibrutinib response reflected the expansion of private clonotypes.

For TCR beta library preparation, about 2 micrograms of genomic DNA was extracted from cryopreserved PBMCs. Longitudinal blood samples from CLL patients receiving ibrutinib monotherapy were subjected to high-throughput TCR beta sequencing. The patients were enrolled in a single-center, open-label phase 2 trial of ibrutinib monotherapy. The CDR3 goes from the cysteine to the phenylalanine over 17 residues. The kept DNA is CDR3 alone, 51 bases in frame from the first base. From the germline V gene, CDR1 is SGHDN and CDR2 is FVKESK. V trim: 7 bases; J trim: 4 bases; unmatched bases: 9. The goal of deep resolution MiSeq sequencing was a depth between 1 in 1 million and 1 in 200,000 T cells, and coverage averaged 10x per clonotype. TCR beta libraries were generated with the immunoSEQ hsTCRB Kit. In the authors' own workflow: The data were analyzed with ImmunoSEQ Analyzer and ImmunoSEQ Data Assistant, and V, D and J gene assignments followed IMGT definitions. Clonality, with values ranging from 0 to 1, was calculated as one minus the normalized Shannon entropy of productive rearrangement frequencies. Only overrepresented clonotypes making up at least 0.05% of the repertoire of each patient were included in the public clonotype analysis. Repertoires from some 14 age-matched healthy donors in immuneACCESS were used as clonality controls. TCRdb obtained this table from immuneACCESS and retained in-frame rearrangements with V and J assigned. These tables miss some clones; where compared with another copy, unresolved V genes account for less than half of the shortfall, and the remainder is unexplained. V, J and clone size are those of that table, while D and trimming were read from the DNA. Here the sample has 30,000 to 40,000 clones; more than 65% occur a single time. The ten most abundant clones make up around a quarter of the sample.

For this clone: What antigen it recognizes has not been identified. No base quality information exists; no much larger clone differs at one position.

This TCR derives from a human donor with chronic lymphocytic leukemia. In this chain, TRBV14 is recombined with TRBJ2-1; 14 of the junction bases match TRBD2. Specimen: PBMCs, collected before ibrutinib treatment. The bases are TGTGCCAGCACCGGGACTAGCGGGAGTGGTCGGTACAATGAGCAGTTCTTC. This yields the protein CASTGTSGSGRYNEQFF.